These T cell receptor beta chains were read from a single sample in a study of T cell repertoires in cytomegalovirus infection. MiXCR, run by TCRdb on the reads, gives a single entry per CDR3 protein. The table lists some 180,000 distinct CDR3 sequences, about a tenth of them singletons. Specimen: PBMCs. The receptors were gathered from a human donor in good health (CMV status not recorded). Some clones in this sample may be carry-over from other donors' samples. Both conserved end residues are part of each CDR3. D genes are given only for firm matches. The size of a clone is reported for some rows only, either as once, few or many, or as a class for expanded clones.

D,V,J,size,CDR3,DNA
TRBD2,TRBV6-1,TRBJ2-1,many,CASSPGLAGAWYGEQFF,TGTGCCAGCAGCCCGGGACTAGCGGGAGCTTGGTACGGTGAGCAGTTCTTC
TRBD2,TRBV7-2,TRBJ2-1,many,CASSLGSSGAYNEQFF,TGTGCCAGCAGCTTGGGTAGTAGCGGGGCCTACAATGAGCAGTTCTTC
TRBD2,TRBV20-1,TRBJ2-1,few,CSALRTRYNEQFF,TGCAGTGCTCTCCGGACTAGGTACAATGAGCAGTTCTTC
NA,TRBV7-2,TRBJ2-6,many,CASSHRGANVLTF,TGTGCCAGCAGCCACCGGGGAGCCAACGTCCTGACTTTC
NA,TRBV20-1,TRBJ1-5,many,CSARDGRTSNQPQHF,TGCAGTGCTAGAGATGGGCGGACTAGCAATCAGCCCCAGCATTTT
NA,TRBV11-2,TRBJ2-1,many,CASSLAGGYEQFF,TGTGCCAGCAGCTTAGCCGGGGGCTATGAGCAGTTCTTC
TRBD2,TRBV7-2,TRBJ2-1,many,CASSFSTGGPSNEQFF,TGTGCCAGCAGCTTCTCAACGGGGGGGCCCTCTAATGAGCAGTTCTTC
TRBD1,TRBV28,TRBJ1-5,few,CASRGTGANQPQHF,TGTGCCAGCAGGGGGACAGGGGCAAATCAGCCCCAGCATTTT
NA,TRBV6-2/TRBV6-3,TRBJ1-5,NA,CASSLRTNRDTSNQPQHF,TGTGCCAGCAGTCTACGAACAAACCGGGACACATCCAATCAGCCCCAGCATTTT
NA,TRBV29-1,TRBJ2-5,NA,CSVEKVSQETQYF,TGCAGCGTTGAAAAGGTCAGCCAAGAGACCCAGTACTTC
TRBD1,TRBV5-1,TRBJ2-7,many,CASSPRDRGGSYEQYF,TGCGCCAGCAGCCCTCGGGACAGGGGAGGTAGCTACGAGCAGTACTTC
NA,TRBV6-2/TRBV6-3,TRBJ1-1,many,CASSLWTEAFF,TGTGCCAGCAGTTTGTGGACTGAAGCTTTCTTT
NA,TRBV7-8,TRBJ2-1,many,CASSLVGGYYNEQFF,TGTGCCAGCAGCTTAGTCGGGGGCTATTACAATGAGCAGTTCTTC
NA,TRBV5-6,TRBJ2-7,NA,CASSLMGRPSYEQYF,TGTGCCAGCAGCTTGATGGGACGTCCCTCCTACGAGCAGTACTTC
NA,TRBV28,TRBJ2-5,many,CASSWADQETQYF,TGTGCCAGCAGTTGGGCAGATCAAGAGACCCAGTACTTC
NA,TRBV7-2,TRBJ1-4,NA,CASSSTGINEKLFF,TGTGCCAGCAGCTCGACAGGAATTAATGAAAAACTGTTTTTT
NA,TRBV29-1,TRBJ1-2,many,CSVLASGHNNYGYTF,TGCAGCGTCCTCGCGTCGGGACATAATAACTATGGCTACACCTTC
NA,TRBV6-1,TRBJ1-1,many,CASTPPGGLMNTEAFF,TGTGCCAGCACCCCCCCCGGGGGGCTAATGAACACTGAAGCTTTCTTT
NA,TRBV6-1,TRBJ2-7,many,CASSPNKGPYEQYF,TGTGCCAGCAGTCCAAACAAGGGTCCCTACGAGCAGTACTTC
NA,TRBV6-5,TRBJ2-3,NA,CASSPMGRATDTQYF,TGTGCCAGCAGTCCCATGGGAAGGGCGACAGATACGCAGTATTTT
TRBD1,TRBV12-3/TRBV12-4,TRBJ1-1,many,CASSSRTGITEAFF,TGTGCCAGCAGTTCACGGACAGGGATTACTGAAGCTTTCTTT
TRBD2,TRBV11-2,TRBJ2-5,many,CASTPGLPQETQYF,TGTGCCAGCACCCCGGGACTACCACAAGAGACCCAGTACTTC
NA,TRBV7-2,TRBJ1-2,many,CASSFVNYGYTF,TGTGCCAGCAGCTTTGTCAACTATGGCTACACCTTC
NA,TRBV29-1,TRBJ1-2,NA,CSVPEIGGAHYGYTF,TGCAGCGTTCCCGAAATTGGGGGCGCCCACTATGGCTACACCTTC
TRBD1,TRBV28,TRBJ1-2,many,CASNGQGDGYTF,TGTGCCAGCAACGGACAGGGTGATGGCTACACCTTC
NA,TRBV20-1,TRBJ1-6,few,CSARDLGQTYNSPLHF,TGCAGTGCTAGAGACTTGGGCCAAACATATAATTCACCCCTCCACTTT
NA,TRBV7-9,TRBJ1-2,NA,CASSTGTPGSGYTF,TGTGCCAGCAGCACCGGGACACCGGGGTCTGGCTACACCTTC
NA,TRBV12-3/TRBV12-4,TRBJ2-2,NA,CTSSRNTGELFF,TGTACCAGCAGCCGGAACACCGGGGAGCTGTTTTTT
NA,TRBV20-1,TRBJ1-6,many,CSARQQGGDSPLHF,TGCAGTGCTAGGCAGCAAGGTGGGGATTCACCCCTCCACTTT
NA,TRBV24-1,TRBJ2-1,few,CATSDRTGSYNEQFF,TGTGCCACCAGTGATAGAACGGGCTCCTACAATGAGCAGTTCTTC
TRBD1,TRBV28,TRBJ2-7,NA,CASSFSRDRVNEQYF,TGTGCCAGCAGTTTTAGCCGGGACAGAGTGAACGAGCAGTACTTC
NA,TRBV5-6,TRBJ2-5,many,CASSSYRAAETQYF,TGTGCCAGCAGCAGCTACAGGGCAGCGGAGACCCAGTACTTC
TRBD2,TRBV7-3,TRBJ2-3,many,CASSLSGGVTRDTQYF,TGTGCCAGCAGCCTCAGCGGGGGGGTGACAAGAGATACGCAGTATTTT
TRBD1,TRBV28,TRBJ2-7,few,CASRPGTESSYEQYF,TGTGCCAGCAGACCCGGGACAGAGAGCTCCTACGAGCAGTACTTC
NA,TRBV7-2,TRBJ2-1,many,CASITVQGGEQFF,TGTGCCAGCATCACGGTACAGGGCGGGGAGCAGTTCTTC
NA,TRBV2,TRBJ2-5,NA,CASSAGLQETQYF,TGTGCCAGCAGTGCCGGACTTCAAGAGACCCAGTACTTC
TRBD2,TRBV6-2/TRBV6-3,TRBJ2-1,few,CASSYSIVRSGRLEQFF,TGTGCCAGCAGTTACTCCATAGTTCGTAGCGGGAGGCTAGAGCAGTTCTTC
NA,TRBV9,TRBJ2-3,few,CASSERSADTQYF,TGTGCCAGCAGCGAGAGGAGCGCAGATACGCAGTATTTT
TRBD2,TRBV7-3,TRBJ2-1,few,CASSLGTRGYNEQFF,TGTGCCAGCAGCTTAGGGACTAGGGGTTACAATGAGCAGTTCTTC
TRBD1,TRBV18,TRBJ1-1,many,CASSQQQGMNTEAFF,TGTGCCAGCTCACAGCAACAGGGGATGAACACTGAAGCTTTCTTT
NA,TRBV28,TRBJ2-7,many,CASSLSLAASYEQYF,TGTGCCAGCAGTTTATCCTTGGCAGCCTCCTACGAGCAGTACTTC
NA,TRBV19,TRBJ2-1,few,CASSKGQNNEQFF,TGTGCCAGTAGTAAGGGGCAGAACAATGAGCAGTTCTTC
TRBD2,TRBV9,TRBJ2-1,many,CASSVARWEGYNEQFF,TGTGCCAGCAGCGTAGCTCGGTGGGAGGGGTACAATGAGCAGTTCTTC
TRBD2,TRBV6-2/TRBV6-3,TRBJ2-1,NA,CASSYHTGLSGFYNEQFF,TGTGCCAGCAGTTACCATACGGGGCTTAGCGGGTTCTACAATGAGCAGTTCTTC